The text below deals with one T cell receptor (beta chain). Described treatment: around 19 received Ad26.COV2.S at low or high dose, single or two shots; about 5 received placebo; per-sample allocation not given. The investigators took samples on day 63 after the first vaccine or placebo injection. This specimen belongs to a study of Ad26.COV2.S vaccination and SARS-CoV-2 variants. Germline V gives CDR1 ENHRY, CDR2 SYGVKD. CDR3 size: 14 residues. With 11 bases removed from V and 9 bases from J, the gap between germline ends came to 23 bases. Sequencing was performed with immunoSEQ multiplex PCR; in TCRdb, only in-frame clones are kept and a portion is missing. Among around 300,000 clones listed, around nine tenths were seen once.

The starting material was peripheral blood, obtained in a trial of Ad26.COV2.S vaccine versus placebo. The clonotype comes from a person aged 18-65 years who received the Ad26.COV2.S COVID-19 vaccine or a placebo. The chain employs TRBV10-3 and TRBJ2-1; D possibly corresponds to TRBD2 (6 bases). CDR3 nucleotide sequence: TGTGCCCCCCCTAGCACGACTAGAGAGTGTGAGCAGTTCTTC. Protein: CAPPSTTRECEQFF.